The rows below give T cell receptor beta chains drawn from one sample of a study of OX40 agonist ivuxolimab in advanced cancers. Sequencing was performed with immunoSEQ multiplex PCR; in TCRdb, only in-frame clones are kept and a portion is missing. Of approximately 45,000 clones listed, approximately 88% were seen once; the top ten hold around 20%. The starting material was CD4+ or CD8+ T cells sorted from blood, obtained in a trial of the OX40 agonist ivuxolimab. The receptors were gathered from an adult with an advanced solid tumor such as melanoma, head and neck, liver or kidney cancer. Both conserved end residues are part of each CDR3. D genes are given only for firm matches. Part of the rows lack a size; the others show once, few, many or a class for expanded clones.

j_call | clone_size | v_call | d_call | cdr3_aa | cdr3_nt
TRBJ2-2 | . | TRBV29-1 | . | CSVAGGTGELFF | TGCAGCGTTGCTGGTGGCACCGGGGAGCTGTTTTTT
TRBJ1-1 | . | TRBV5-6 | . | CASSLKGADEAFF | TGTGCCAGCAGCTTGAAGGGTGCTGATGAAGCTTTCTTT
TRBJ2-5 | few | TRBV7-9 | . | CASSPPRGTRGQETQYF | TGTGCCAGCAGCCCTCCCCGGGGGACAAGAGGTCAAGAGACCCAGTACTTC
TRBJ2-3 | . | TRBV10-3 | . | CAISEGGGTDTQYF | TGTGCCATCAGTGAGGGCGGGGGCACAGATACGCAGTATTTT
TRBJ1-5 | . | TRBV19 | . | CASSVDDRSNQPQHF | TGTGCCAGTAGTGTCGACGACAGGTCGAATCAGCCCCAGCATTTT
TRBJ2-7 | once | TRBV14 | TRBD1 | CASSQRTGSYEQYF | TGTGCCAGCAGCCAGAGGACAGGGTCCTACGAGCAGTACTTC
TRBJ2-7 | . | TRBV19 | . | CASSIGWTSGHEQYF | TGTGCCAGTAGTATCGGTTGGACCTCTGGCCACGAGCAGTACTTC
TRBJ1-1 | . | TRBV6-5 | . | CASSWGHKNTEAFF | TGTGCCAGCAGTTGGGGACATAAGAACACTGAAGCTTTCTTT
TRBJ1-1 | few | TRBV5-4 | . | CASSLREMNTEAFF | TGTGCCAGCAGCTTAAGGGAAATGAACACTGAAGCTTTCTTT
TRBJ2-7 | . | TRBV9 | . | CASSVSSYEQYF | TGTGCCAGCAGCGTCAGCTCCTACGAGCAGTACTTC